The rows below give T cell receptor beta chains drawn from one sample of a study of CD8+ T cells in alopecia areata. Only in-frame clones appear in the TCRdb table, and some are missing; sequencing was by immunoSEQ multiplex PCR. Among roughly 92,000 clones listed, 70% to 85% were seen once. The sample here was CD8+ T cells sorted from blood, taken at week 44, from a patient treated with tofacitinib. The receptors here all came from a human donor with alopecia areata. Both conserved end residues are trimmed from each CDR3. Only part of the rows carry a size: once, few, many, or a class if the clone is expanded.

j_call v_call clone_size cdr3_aa
TRBJ2-5 TRBV13 - ASSKIQETQY
TRBJ1-6 TRBV7-8 few ASSSHHRDRADSPLH
TRBJ1-5 TRBV27 - ASSLTFNQPQH
TRBJ1-1 TRBV30 - AWSPGQGHTEAF
TRBJ2-7 TRBV19 - ASSNPGTGNYEQY
TRBJ2-1 TRBV4-3 - ASSPQLAGTAYNEQF
TRBJ2-1 TRBV29-1 few SVERTGGGNEQF
TRBJ2-3 TRBV7-8 - ASSLGRGTDTQY
TRBJ1-2 TRBV25-1 - ASKDGHGYT
TRBJ2-7 TRBV29-1 few SVEDWDRGYEQY
TRBJ2-7 TRBV13 - ASSSSKSYEQY
TRBJ2-7 TRBV29-1 few SVELSSTYEQY
TRBJ2-3 TRBV7-8 once ASSLISTDTQY
TRBJ2-4 TRBV29-1 - SVLGTAKNIQY
TRBJ2-7 TRBV4-3 - ASSQDYGGRGQEQY
TRBJ1-2 TRBV29-1 - SVWTGDGYT
TRBJ1-2 TRBV5-1 - ASSLGTAYGYT
TRBJ2-2 TRBV4-3 - ASSQDPAGENTGELF
TRBJ2-2 TRBV4-3 few ASSQSRGAGELF
TRBJ2-3 TRBV7-8 - ASSLAPGSTDTQY
TRBJ2-7 TRBV25-1 - ANPLGRKGQY
TRBJ2-1 TRBV2 - ASSDGGYHEQF
TRBJ2-3 TRBV7-6 - ASSPKAAENGDTQY
TRBJ1-1 TRBV30 - AWSVVSGVNTEAF
TRBJ1-1 TRBV7-2 - ASSLAHGRAPEAF
TRBJ2-7 TRBV4-3 - ASSQEWSGQGSYEQY
TRBJ1-2 TRBV2 few ASKPQGGYGYT